The T cell receptor (beta chain) under discussion was sequenced for a study of T cell clonotyping in hematopoietic cell transplantation. Remarks on this clone: The antigen remains undetermined.

The assay was immunoSEQ multiplex PCR, and TCRdb's table has in-frame clones only and misses some. The sample carries 55,000 to 70,000 clones, roughly 93% recorded once. Regarding the study as a whole: Pathologically expanded recipient clonotypes increased progressively from day 30 to day 180 as diversity fell.

This CDR3 has 13 amino acids. CDR1 and CDR2 from the germline V gene are SGHRS and YFSETQ. V was cut by 3 bases and J by 5 bases, with 11 bases left in between. The sequenced sample consisted of peripheral blood mononuclear cells. The sequence was obtained from a man aged 45 to 65 in good health. Some clones in this sample may be carry-over from other donors' samples. The chain uses TRBV5-1 and TRBJ1-2; TRBD1 might be the D (5 bases). The chain's CDR3 is CASSSGHEYGYTF. CDR3 sequence (DNA): TGCGCCAGCAGCTCAGGACACGAATATGGCTACACCTTC.